The next 3 T cell receptor beta chains were all read from a single sample in a study of T cells in Graves' hyperthyroidism and ophthalmopathy. Using RNA transcripts as the source, TCR beta CDR3 regions were amplified. Carried out on the TCR CDR3, a first-round RT-PCR used the HTBI primer set. TCRdb ran MiXCR on the multiplex PCR reads and lists one entry per CDR3 protein. The sample includes some 300,000 distinct CDR3 sequences, roughly 19% seen only once; the top ten take under 45%. The specimen was blood. These receptors came from a man aged 45-65 years with Graves' ophthalmopathy.

This clonotype was observed at least ten times. The chain recombines TRBV15 with TRBJ2-7; D not resolved. The CDR3 is made up of 13 amino acids. CDR1 and CDR2 (germline): LNHNV, YYDKDF (reference sequence). V was pared by 1 base and J by 2 bases, with 6 bases between. CDR3 loop: CATSRVMAYEQYF. The DNA for the CDR3 is TGTGCCACCAGCAGAGTTATGGCCTACGAGCAGTACTTC.

This clonotype showed up many times. The rearrangement joins TRBV27 to TRBJ2-7, with D hard to call. This CDR3 comprises 15 residues. Trimming removed 6 bases at V and 0 bases at J, with 15 bases between. CDR1 and CDR2 from the germline V gene are MNHEY and SMNVEV (reference sequence). The CDR3 sequence is CASSPLGISSYEQYF. DNA for the CDR3: TGTGCCAGCAGCCCGCTGGGGATTAGCTCCTACGAGCAGTACTTC.

This chain uses TRBV2 with TRBJ2-5; 7 bases are shared with TRBD2. The CDR3 runs to 14 residues. Losses at the gene ends were 4 bases for V and 4 bases for J; bases not matched to a gene: 6. CDR1 is SNHLY, CDR2 FYNNEI, per germline. The CDR3 DNA reads as TGTGCCAGCAGTGGAGGGAGGGAAATAGAGACCCAGTACTTC. This gives the protein CASSGGREIETQYF.